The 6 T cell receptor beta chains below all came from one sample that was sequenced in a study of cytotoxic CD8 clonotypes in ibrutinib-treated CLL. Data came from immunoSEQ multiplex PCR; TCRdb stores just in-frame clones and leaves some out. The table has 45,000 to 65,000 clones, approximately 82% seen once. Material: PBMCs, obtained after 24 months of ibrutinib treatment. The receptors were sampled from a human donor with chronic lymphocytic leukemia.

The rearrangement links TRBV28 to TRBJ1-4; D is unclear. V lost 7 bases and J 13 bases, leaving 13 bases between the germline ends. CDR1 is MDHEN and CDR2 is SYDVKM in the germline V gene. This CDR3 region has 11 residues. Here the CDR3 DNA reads TGTGCCAGCACCCGCGGCGTTGGACTGTTTTTT. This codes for CASTRGVGLFF.

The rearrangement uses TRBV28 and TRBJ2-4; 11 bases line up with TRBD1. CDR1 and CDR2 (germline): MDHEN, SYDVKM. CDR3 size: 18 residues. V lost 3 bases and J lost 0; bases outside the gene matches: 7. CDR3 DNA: TGTGCCAGCAGTTTCGGGGGACAGGGGGATCTAGCCAAAAACATTCAGTACTTC. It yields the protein CASSFGGQGDLAKNIQYF.

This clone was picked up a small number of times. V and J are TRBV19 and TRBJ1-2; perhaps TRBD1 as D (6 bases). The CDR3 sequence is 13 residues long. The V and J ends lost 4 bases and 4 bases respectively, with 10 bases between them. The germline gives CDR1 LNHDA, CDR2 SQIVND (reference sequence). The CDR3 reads CASSTGQRYGYTF. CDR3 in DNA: TGTGCCAGTAGTACTGGACAGCGCTATGGCTACACCTTC.

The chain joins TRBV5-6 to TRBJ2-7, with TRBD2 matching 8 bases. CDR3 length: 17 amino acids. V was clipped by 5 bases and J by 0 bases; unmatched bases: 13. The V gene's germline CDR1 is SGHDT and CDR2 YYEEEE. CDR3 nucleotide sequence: TGTGCCAGCAGAACCGGGACTAGTAGCCCATACTCCTACGAGCAGTACTTC. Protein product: CASRTGTSSPYSYEQYF.

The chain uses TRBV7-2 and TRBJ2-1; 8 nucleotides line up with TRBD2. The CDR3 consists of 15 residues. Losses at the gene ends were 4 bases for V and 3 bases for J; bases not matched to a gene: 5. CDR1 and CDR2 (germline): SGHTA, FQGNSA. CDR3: CASSSAGLVYNEQFF. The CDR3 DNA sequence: TGTGCCAGCAGCTCCGCGGGACTAGTCTACAATGAGCAGTTCTTC.

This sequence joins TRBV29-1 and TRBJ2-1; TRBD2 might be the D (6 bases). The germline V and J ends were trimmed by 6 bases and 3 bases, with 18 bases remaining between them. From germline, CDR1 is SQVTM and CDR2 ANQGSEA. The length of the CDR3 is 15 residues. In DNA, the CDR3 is TGCAGCGTGGAGGGCGGTTTAGGTCTCTACAATGAGCAGTTCTTC. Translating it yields CSVEGGLGLYNEQFF.